Each of the 28 T cell receptor beta chains below was sequenced from the same sample in a study of CD8 T cells in Susac syndrome. An input of about 0.45 to 1 ug of RNA was subjected to reverse transcription using random hexamers. TCRdb reanalysed the immunoSEQ multiplex PCR reads using MiXCR and keeps one entry per CDR3 protein. The sample shows under 350,000 distinct CDR3 sequences, about 91% of them seen only once. Material for sequencing was CD4+ T cells from PBMCs. Receptor source: a human donor with multiple sclerosis.

The chain couples TRBV28 to TRBJ2-1; D ambiguous. V shed 6 bases and J shed 8 bases, with 17 bases lying between them. There are 14 residues in the CDR3. Germline V lookup: CDR1 MDHEN, CDR2 SYDVKM. CDR3 in amino acids: CASSHPRRPYEQFF. The CDR3 bases are TGTGCCAGCAGCCACCCGAGACGTCCCTATGAGCAGTTCTTC.

This chain links TRBV23-1 with TRBJ2-3; D may be TRBD1 (5 bases). TRBV23-1 counts as an open reading frame of uncertain function. This CDR3 is built from 19 residues. Trimming removed 4 bases at V and 1 base at J, with 24 bases between. CDR3 DNA sequence: TGCGCCAGCAGTCGGATACGGCAGGGTGGAAGACTTGGCACAGATACGCAGTATTTT. Translation: CASSRIRQGGRLGTDTQYF.

The chain carries TRBV6-1 and TRBJ2-5; D gene ambiguous. CDR1 and CDR2 from the germline V gene are MNHNS and SASEGT. This CDR3 comprises 14 residues. V was pared by 0 bases and J by 5 bases, with 10 bases between. As DNA, the CDR3 is TGTGCCAGCAGTGAAGCCAAGGGATGGGAGACCCAGTACTTC. It encodes CASSEAKGWETQYF.

V usage is TRBV9 and J usage is TRBJ2-2; D may be TRBD2 (5 bases). This CDR3 has 13 amino acids. The germline V gene encodes CDR1 SGDLS and CDR2 YYNGEE. Between the trimmed V and J ends, which lost 4 bases and 6 bases, there was a span of 10 bases. The CDR3, as DNA: TGTGCCAGCAGCCAGACGGGATCCGGGGAGCTGTTTTTT. Amino acids: CASSQTGSGELFF.

The chain recombines TRBV24-1 with TRBJ2-1; 15 bases map to TRBD2. The V gene end was trimmed by 5 bases and the J gene end by 5 bases; junction bases not matched to a gene: 6. The V gene's germline CDR1 is KGHDR and CDR2 SFDVKD. This CDR3 spans 17 amino acids. Written as DNA, the CDR3 is TGTGCCACCAGTGTTCCGGGACTAGCGGGGGGCCACAATGAGCAGTTCTTC. Translating gives CATSVPGLAGGHNEQFF.

The V call is TRBV7-6, the J call TRBJ1-1; tentatively, D is TRBD1 (5 bases). This CDR3 contains 15 residues. V lost 2 bases and J lost 1, with 11 bases in between. The V gene's germline CDR1 is SGHVS and CDR2 FNYEAQ. CDR3 DNA sequence: TGTGCCAGCAGCTTAATGGGGCCCCCGAACACTGAAGCTTTCTTT. It codes for CASSLMGPPNTEAFF.

CDR3 coding DNA: TGTGCCAGCAGTTTGTCCACGGGAGTAGAGACCCAGTACTTC. Its translation is CASSLSTGVETQYF. V and J are TRBV6-1 and TRBJ2-5; the D gene is possibly TRBD2 (6 bases). Germline V gene lookup returns CDR1 MNHNS and CDR2 SASEGT. Between the trimmed V and J ends, which lost 5 bases and 4 bases, there was a span of 14 bases. This CDR3 region has 14 residues.

This clonotype appeared once. The genes are TRBV12-3 or TRBV12-4 and TRBJ1-6; a weak D match, TRBD1 (6 bases). Trimming cost V 4 bases and J 10 bases, with 14 bases left between them. This CDR3 contains 14 residues. CDR3 residues: CASSSQGAGSPLHF. The CDR3 nucleotides are TGTGCCAGCAGTTCACAGGGTGCGGGGTCACCCCTCCACTTT.

The chain combines TRBV20-1 with TRBJ1-1, with D hard to call. The germline V gene has CDR1 DFQATT and CDR2 SNEGSKA (reference sequence). V was pared by 2 bases and J by 1 base, with 8 bases between. This CDR3 has 13 residues. The CDR3 coding sequence is TGCAGTGCTAGATTCCGGGGGAACACTGAAGCTTTCTTT. Encoded protein: CSARFRGNTEAFF.

V usage is TRBV6-2 or TRBV6-3 and J usage is TRBJ2-1; 12 nucleotides match TRBD2. Looked up from germline, CDR1 is MNHEY and CDR2 is SVGEGT. This CDR3 has 14 residues. The ends lost 9 bases at V and 7 bases at J; junction bases unmatched: 7. CDR3 region: CASFTSGRTNEQFF. The CDR3 DNA reads as TGTGCCAGTTTCACTAGCGGGAGGACGAATGAGCAGTTCTTC.

V is TRBV28 and J is TRBJ1-2; D perhaps matches TRBD1 (6 bases). Germline CDR1 MDHEN, CDR2 SYDVKM. Between the trimmed V and J ends, which lost 1 base and 2 bases, there was a span of 26 bases. The CDR3 spans 20 residues. Written as DNA, the CDR3 is TGTGCCAGCAGTTTATCGGGAGGTGGGGGCAGGAGGGCGCGGAACTATGGCTACACCTTC. As protein: CASSLSGGGGRRARNYGYTF.

The chain couples TRBV3-1 to TRBJ2-7; D is undetermined. The CDR3 covers 14 residues. Trimming pared 0 bases from V and 2 bases from J, leaving 8 bases between. Germline V CDR1 and CDR2: LGHDT, YNNKEL (reference sequence). CDR3 in DNA: TGTGCCAGCAGCCAAGATCTGGTTCCCTACGAGCAGTACTTC. This translates into CASSQDLVPYEQYF.

The CDR3 sequence: CASMAETANTGELFF. The CDR3 nucleotides are TGTGCCAGCATGGCTGAGACGGCGAACACCGGGGAGCTGTTTTTT. V and J are TRBV12-3 or TRBV12-4 and TRBJ2-2, with no clear D. The CDR3 consists of 15 residues. Deletions cut 7 bases from V and 0 bases from J, with 12 bases between.

This clonotype showed up just a few times. The rearrangement joins TRBV19 to TRBJ2-1; D call uncertain. The CDR3 is 12 amino acids. CDR1 LNHDA and CDR2 SQIVND come from the germline V gene (reference sequence). Trimming pared 3 bases from V and 5 bases from J, leaving 5 bases between. The CDR3 DNA reads as TGTGCCAGTAGTATCGAAGACAATGAGCAGTTCTTC. It yields the protein CASSIEDNEQFF.

In nucleotides, the CDR3 is TGTGCCATCAGCTCCGGGACGAGAAACAATGAGCAGTTCTTC. Translated: CAISSGTRNNEQFF. The gene calls are TRBV10-3 and TRBJ2-1; D is tentatively TRBD1 or TRBD2 (5 bases each). This CDR3 comprises 14 residues. Germline CDR1 ENHRY, CDR2 SYGVKD. Trimming shortened V by 6 bases and J by 5 bases, and 14 bases separated the two germline ends.

V gene TRBV9 combines with J gene TRBJ2-1, with TRBD2 as a possible D gene (5 bases). The CDR3 is 16 residues long. The V and J ends lost 1 base and 2 bases respectively, with 13 bases between them. Germline V gene data show CDR1 as SGDLS and CDR2 as YYNGEE. The CDR3 reads CASSVQVRGTYNEQFF. The CDR3 nucleotides read TGTGCCAGCAGCGTACAGGTTCGGGGTACCTACAATGAGCAGTTCTTC. Full variable domain (outside the CDR3, taken from reference TRBV9 and TRBJ2-1): DSGVTQTPKHLITATGQRVTLRCSPRSGDLSVYWYQQSLDQGLQFLIQYYNGEERAKGNILERFSAQQFPDLHSELNLSSLELGDSALYFCASSVQVRGTYNEQFFGPGTRLTVL.

This rearrangement joins TRBV2 to TRBJ2-5, with a tentative D call TRBD1 (6 bases). V was shortened by 4 bases and J by 3 bases, with 12 bases between the two germline ends. From germline, CDR1 is SNHLY and CDR2 FYNNEI. The CDR3 sequence is 14 residues long. The CDR3 bases are TGTGCCAGCAGTGTTTACGGGGACAAAGAGACCCAGTACTTC. Protein: CASSVYGDKETQYF.

The chain carries TRBV12-3 or TRBV12-4 and TRBJ2-7; a weak D match, TRBD2 (6 bases). There are 12 residues in the CDR3. Trimming took off 3 bases at V and 6 bases at J, with 9 bases between the two ends. In DNA form, the CDR3 reads TGTGCCAGCAGTTTTAGGAGGGTCGAGCAGTACTTC. Amino acids: CASSFRRVEQYF.

The V gene is TRBV7-8, the J gene TRBJ2-6; no reliable D call. CDR3 length equals 12 residues. CDR1 is SGHVS, CDR2 FQNEAQ, per germline. Trimming shortened V by 8 bases and J by 3 bases, and 5 bases separated the two germline ends. The CDR3 region has the DNA TGTGCCAGCCGTGGTGGGGCCAACGTCCTGACTTTC. This translates into CASRGGANVLTF.

CDR3 sequence (DNA): TGTGCCAGCAGTTTAGCCCCAGGGTCGCACGAGCAGTACTTC. Translated: CASSLAPGSHEQYF. The chain couples TRBV12-3 or TRBV12-4 to TRBJ2-7, with a weak D call TRBD1 (5 bases). Trimming removed 0 bases at V and 5 bases at J, with 11 bases between. The CDR3 consists of 14 residues.

The chain carries TRBV5-1 and TRBJ2-1; tentatively, D is TRBD1 (6 bases). The CDR3 contains 15 residues. Germline assignment: CDR1 SGHRS and CDR2 YFSETQ. Trimming stripped 1 base from V and 2 bases from J, with 10 bases between. This CDR3 is CASSLSQGPYNEQFF. As DNA, the CDR3 is TGCGCCAGCAGCTTGTCACAGGGTCCCTACAATGAGCAGTTCTTC.

The chain couples TRBV4-1 to TRBJ2-5; possible D gene TRBD1, 7 bases. Germline V gene sequence: CDR1 MGHRA, CDR2 YSYEKL. The CDR3 is 16 residues long. V lost 3 bases and J 4 bases, leaving 18 bases between the germline ends. This CDR3 is CASSQWGQPGVETQYF. The CDR3 coding sequence is TGCGCCAGCAGCCAGTGGGGACAGCCGGGGGTAGAGACCCAGTACTTC.

The chain uses TRBV5-6 and TRBJ2-3, with D perhaps matching TRBD2 (6 bases). Germline CDR1 is SGHDT and CDR2 is YYEEEE. The CDR3 is 17 residues long. Trimming left V 4 bases short and J 4 bases short, with 22 bases between. This chain's CDR3 is CASSPRTQFGGADTQYF. The CDR3 bases are TGTGCCAGCAGCCCCCGGACCCAATTTGGAGGGGCAGATACGCAGTATTTT.

This CDR3 is CASSRQGFQPQHF. For the CDR3, the DNA is TGTGCCAGCAGCCGACAGGGGTTTCAGCCCCAGCATTTT. The rearrangement links TRBV3-1 to TRBJ1-5; TRBD1 aligns across 8 bases. J lost 6 bases, V lost 4 bases, and 2 bases had no gene match. CDR3 length: 13 amino acids. Germline loops: CDR1 LGHDT, CDR2 YNNKEL (reference sequence).

This clonotype was picked up a small number of times. The chain employs TRBV19 and TRBJ2-3; a possible D gene is TRBD1 (6 bases). Trimming removed 4 bases at V and 2 bases at J, with 10 bases between. The germline CDR1 and CDR2 sequences are LNHDA and SQIVND (reference sequence). This CDR3 has 14 residues. In nucleotides, the CDR3 is TGTGCCAGTAGTAGGGGGCAACTCACAGATACGCAGTATTTT. This codes for CASSRGQLTDTQYF.

The rearrangement joins TRBV20-1 to TRBJ1-2; 8 nucleotides align to TRBD1. V shed 4 bases and J 4 bases; nucleotides not matched to a gene: 2. From germline, CDR1 is DFQATT and CDR2 SNEGSKA (reference sequence). There are 12 residues in the CDR3. CDR3 nucleotides: TGCAGTGCTATCGACAGGGGCTATGGCTACACCTTC. Protein: CSAIDRGYGYTF.

V usage is TRBV4-3 and J usage is TRBJ1-1, with 7 bases that match TRBD1. Germline V CDR1 and CDR2: LGHNA, YSLEER. The V segment lost 1 base and the J segment 1 base; nucleotides outside the gene matches: 6. The CDR3 consists of 16 residues. The CDR3 loop reads CASSQAVTGRNTEAFF. CDR3 sequence (DNA): TGCGCCAGCAGCCAAGCCGTGACAGGGAGGAACACTGAAGCTTTCTTT.

The V and J genes are TRBV24-1 and TRBJ2-7; D ambiguous. V was clipped by 11 bases and J by 2 bases, with 9 bases between them. Per germline, CDR1 KGHDR and CDR2 SFDVKD. The CDR3 sequence is 11 residues long. The CDR3 bases are TGTGCCATGACGAGGCCCTACGAGCAGTACTTC. Its protein product is CAMTRPYEQYF.